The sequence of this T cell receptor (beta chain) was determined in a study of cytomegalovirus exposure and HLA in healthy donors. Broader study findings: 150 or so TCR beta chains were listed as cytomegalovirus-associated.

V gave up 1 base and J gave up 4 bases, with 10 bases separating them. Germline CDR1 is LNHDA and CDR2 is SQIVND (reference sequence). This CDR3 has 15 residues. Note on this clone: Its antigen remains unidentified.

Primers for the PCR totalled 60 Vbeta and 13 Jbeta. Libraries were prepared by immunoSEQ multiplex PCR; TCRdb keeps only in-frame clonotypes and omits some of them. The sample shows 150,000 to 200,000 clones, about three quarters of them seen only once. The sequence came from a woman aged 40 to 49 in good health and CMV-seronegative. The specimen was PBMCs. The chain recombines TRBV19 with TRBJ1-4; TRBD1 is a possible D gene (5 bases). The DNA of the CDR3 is TGTGCCAGTAGTATAGGGGGACTGATTAATGAAAAACTGTTTTTT. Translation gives CASSIGGLINEKLFF.